These T cell receptor beta chains were read from a single sample in a study of cytomegalovirus exposure and HLA in healthy donors. Only in-frame clones appear in the TCRdb table, and some are missing; sequencing was by immunoSEQ multiplex PCR. The sample shows approximately 170,000 clones, roughly four fifths of them seen only once. The sample taken for sequencing was PBMCs. These receptors came from a man aged 35 to 55 in good health and CMV-seronegative. The CDR3 runs from the conserved cysteine through the conserved F or W. The order of the fields is V gene, J gene, D gene, clone size, CDR3 DNA, CDR3 protein. The D gene is left open where the match is weak. Size is stated for part of the rows, as once, few or many counts, or as a class when the clone is expanded.

V gene: TRBV2; J gene: TRBJ2-2; D gene: TRBD2; clone size: NA; CDR3 DNA: TGTGCCAGCATGGGTAGCGGGAGGGCCAACGGGGAGCTGTTTTTT; CDR3 protein: CASMGSGRANGELFF
V gene: TRBV29-1; J gene: TRBJ2-3; D gene: NA; clone size: NA; CDR3 DNA: TGCAGCGTTGATCCAAAAGGAGGGACCCCTCCAGATACGCAGTATTTT; CDR3 protein: CSVDPKGGTPPDTQYF
V gene: TRBV29-1; J gene: TRBJ1-3; D gene: NA; clone size: NA; CDR3 DNA: TGCAGCGTTGAGTCACAGTTTGGAAACACCATATATTTT; CDR3 protein: CSVESQFGNTIYF
V gene: TRBV9; J gene: TRBJ2-7; D gene: TRBD1; clone size: NA; CDR3 DNA: TGTGCCAGCAGCTTGGGGACAGGGGCTCTATCCTACGAGCAGTACTTC; CDR3 protein: CASSLGTGALSYEQYF
V gene: TRBV28; J gene: TRBJ2-2; D gene: TRBD2; clone size: NA; CDR3 DNA: TGTGCCAGCAGTTTGGGGGGGGTTCGCACCGGGGAGCTGTTTTTT; CDR3 protein: CASSLGGVRTGELFF
V gene: TRBV11-1; J gene: TRBJ2-3; D gene: NA; clone size: NA; CDR3 DNA: TGTGCCAGCAGCGTACCGGGACTCCTCTTTACAGATACGCAGTATTTT; CDR3 protein: CASSVPGLLFTDTQYF
V gene: TRBV11-2; J gene: TRBJ2-7; D gene: TRBD1; clone size: NA; CDR3 DNA: TGTGCCAGCAGCCCTGGGACAGGGGCAGACTACGAGCAGTACTTC; CDR3 protein: CASSPGTGADYEQYF
V gene: TRBV12-1; J gene: TRBJ2-7; D gene: NA; clone size: NA; CDR3 DNA: TGTGCCAGCAGCTTTAAACAGGGCTCCTACGAGCAGTACTTC; CDR3 protein: CASSFKQGSYEQYF
V gene: TRBV2; J gene: TRBJ1-5; D gene: NA; clone size: NA; CDR3 DNA: TGTGCCAGCAGTTACGTTTTGGGAGAGCCCCAGCATTTT; CDR3 protein: CASSYVLGEPQHF
V gene: TRBV28; J gene: TRBJ1-2; D gene: TRBD1; clone size: few; CDR3 DNA: TGTGCCAGCAGCCGCGACAGGGGGACCTATGGCTACACCTTC; CDR3 protein: CASSRDRGTYGYTF
V gene: TRBV5-1; J gene: TRBJ2-1; D gene: NA; clone size: NA; CDR3 DNA: TGCGCCAGCAGTGAACGGAGCCGCAATGAGCAGTTCTTC; CDR3 protein: CASSERSRNEQFF
V gene: TRBV2; J gene: TRBJ2-1; D gene: NA; clone size: NA; CDR3 DNA: TGTGCCAGCAATCCCCTCGCGGGCAACTACAATGAGCAGTTCTTC; CDR3 protein: CASNPLAGNYNEQFF
V gene: TRBV28; J gene: TRBJ2-1; D gene: NA; clone size: NA; CDR3 DNA: TGTGCCAGCAGTTTACTTGATGAGCAGTTCTTC; CDR3 protein: CASSLLDEQFF
V gene: TRBV15; J gene: TRBJ1-5; D gene: TRBD1; clone size: NA; CDR3 DNA: TGTGCCACCAGCGATACACCTTGGACAGGGTGGAATCAGCCCCAGCATTTT; CDR3 protein: CATSDTPWTGWNQPQHF
V gene: TRBV7-9; J gene: TRBJ1-1; D gene: NA; clone size: once; CDR3 DNA: TGTTCCAGCAGCTTAGCCCTGGACAGAAACACTGAAGCTTTCTTT; CDR3 protein: CSSSLALDRNTEAFF
V gene: TRBV19; J gene: TRBJ2-3; D gene: NA; clone size: once; CDR3 DNA: TGTGCCAGTAGTATAACCGCAGTCCACCGCACAGATACGCAGTATTTT; CDR3 protein: CASSITAVHRTDTQYF
V gene: TRBV18; J gene: TRBJ2-3; D gene: TRBD2; clone size: NA; CDR3 DNA: TGTGCCAGCTCACCACTAGCGGGAGTTTTAACAAGCACAGATACGCAGTATTTT; CDR3 protein: CASSPLAGVLTSTDTQYF
V gene: TRBV7-4; J gene: TRBJ2-7; D gene: NA; clone size: many; CDR3 DNA: TGTGCCAGCAGCTTAGGGGGCAGGACCCCTCCCTACGAGCAGTACTTC; CDR3 protein: CASSLGGRTPPYEQYF
V gene: TRBV19; J gene: TRBJ2-3; D gene: NA; clone size: NA; CDR3 DNA: TGTGCCAGTAGTACGGCTGGGGGCTTCGCCGCAGATACGCAGTATTTT; CDR3 protein: CASSTAGGFAADTQYF
V gene: TRBV30; J gene: TRBJ1-1; D gene: NA; clone size: once; CDR3 DNA: TGTGCCTGGAGTGGGACTCGCTCAGAGGCTTTCTTT; CDR3 protein: CAWSGTRSEAFF
V gene: TRBV11-1; J gene: TRBJ2-1; D gene: NA; clone size: NA; CDR3 DNA: TGTGCCAGCGCCCCGCTGCAGTACAATGAGCAGTTCTTC; CDR3 protein: CASAPLQYNEQFF
V gene: TRBV28; J gene: TRBJ2-3; D gene: TRBD2; clone size: NA; CDR3 DNA: TGTGCCAGCAGTTCCCCTCTTAGCGGGCCCACGCAGTATTTT; CDR3 protein: CASSSPLSGPTQYF